The clone carrying this TCR beta chain occurred once. The V gene's germline CDR1 is LGHNA and CDR2 YSLEER. V shed 0 bases and J shed 0 bases, with 9 bases lying between them. The CDR3 extends over 15 amino acids. This record belongs to a study of blood T cell repertoires in COVID-19. Here immunoSEQ multiplex PCR was the method, and the copy in TCRdb shows in-frame clones only, minus some. This table has over 95,000 clones, 81% appearing once. The sample was peripheral blood. The sequence came from a human donor in a cohort sampled during active COVID-19. The chain has TRBV4-3 and TRBJ2-7, with D uncertain. CDR3 bases: TGCGCCAGCAGCCAAGATGGCGGAACCTCCTACGAGCAGTACTTC. Residues: CASSQDGGTSYEQYF.